This paragraph reports one T cell receptor beta chain. Measured with immunoSEQ multiplex PCR; TCRdb has only the in-frame clones, and not every one. This table has about 70,000 clones, around 87% appearing once. This sample was taken from a study of blood T cell repertoires in COVID-19. Germline loops: CDR1 SGHRS, CDR2 YFSETQ. V gave up 7 bases and J gave up 2 bases, with 16 bases separating them. The CDR3 extends over 14 amino acids. The TCR originated in a man aged 70-80 years with active COVID-19. The chain uses TRBV5-1 and TRBJ2-7; perhaps TRBD2 as D (7 bases). The sequencing sample was made of peripheral blood. CDR3 sequence: CASGGRGPPYEQYF. The CDR3 DNA follows: TGCGCCAGCGGGGGGCGGGGGCCGCCCTACGAGCAGTACTTC.